Described below is a single TCR beta chain sequence and its context. What antigen it recognizes has not been identified. No base quality values were provided; no much bigger clone lies one nucleotide off. These data are taken from a study of cytomegalovirus exposure and HLA in healthy donors (dated by TCRdb to 2016 to 2017). For context, the study as a whole: An earlier analysis of several hundred of the donors reported about 250 Gb of sequence data and about 100 million unique TCR beta sequences from some 180 million T cells. Among several hundred genotyped donors of the cohort, an average of about 240,000 unique TCR beta nucleotide sequences was sequenced per donor, of which 15% to 20% were non-productive. HLA typing included class I and class II loci at four-digit resolution. Rather than drawing on any new phenotypic data, the later analysis identified candidate immune exposures from TCR beta sequences and the way those sequences occurred across donors. The study profiled the T cell repertoires of 500 to 800 subjects by immunosequencing and related them to cytomegalovirus serostatus. Typing coverage varied by locus: about 629-630 donors for A, B, C, DRB1 and DQB1; approximately 500 for DQA1; about 570 for DPA1; around 490 for DPB1. Every repertoire in the discovery cohort had been generated on one and the same sequencing platform. Because of strong linkage in the cohort, four to six DR-DQ haplotypes were treated as single units for association and clustering. The study combined high-throughput TCR immunosequencing, statistical association of individual TCRs with disease status, and machine learning to predict cytomegalovirus infection status. A later genetic analysis took genome-wide SNP genotypes for about 65% of the 666 donors and used that subset as a discovery cohort. The study was designed to test whether signatures of past pathogen exposure could be identified by cataloging public T cell receptors. Donor age, sex, ethnicity and CMV serostatus were compiled alongside the repertoire data. To study patterns of TCR occurrence, a later analysis re-analyzed previously published TCR beta repertoires from just over 650 donors and added high-resolution HLA genotyping. Roughly 300 gigabases of sequencing data and 75 million to 85 million unique TCR sequences made up an early release that covered approximately 620 HLA-typed donors. An earlier analysis of a few hundred of the donors applied high-throughput TCR beta sequencing to assess whether each TCR beta V gene segment acted as functional or pseudogenic. In addition to the first cohort of roughly 700 subjects, a separate validation cohort of 130 or so different subjects was used. The genetic ancestry cluster associated with self-reported Caucasian donors included about 81% of the roughly 400 genotyped donors.

The library was produced with the immunoSEQ multiplex PCR assay. A mixture of 60 forward primers for TCR Vbeta segments and 13 reverse primers for TCR Jbeta segments was used in the multiplex PCR. A multiplex PCR assay on genomic DNA amplified the CDR3 region of rearranged TCR beta genes. The amplified TCR beta libraries were sequenced on the Illumina HiSeq System as 87-base-pair reads. Under the source paper's analysis protocol: In a later analysis, roughly 80 million unique TCR beta chains were counted across the approximately 640 repertoires, and roughly 9.9 million of these chains were shared by at least two donors. Raw reads were error-corrected and collapsed into unique sequences with a nearest-neighbor algorithm that merged closely related sequences to remove PCR and sequencing errors. V, D and J gene segments were assigned by aligning CDR3 sequences to IMGT reference sequences. For a sequence to be retained, at least a six-nucleotide match to both a V gene segment and a J gene segment was required. A rearrangement counted as productive if the CDR3 had no stop codons and remained in frame with V and J, and every other rearrangement counted as non-productive. Following IMGT convention, CDR3 was defined as the stretch from the second conserved V-encoded cysteine up to the conserved J-encoded phenylalanine. The earlier analysis of 500 to 600 of the donors excluded sequences that lacked an unambiguous match to a single V gene segment. In an earlier analysis of around 600 of the donors, V segments were called functional above 56.7% productive rearrangements and were called segregating when the between-donor standard deviation exceeded 5%. A statistical classification framework was built to diagnose cytomegalovirus status from the catalog of TCR beta chain sequences. In a later analysis, V and J genes were assigned by comparing TCR nucleotide sequences against IMGT/GENE-DB human TR gene sequences. A later analysis assigned CDR3 sequences and most-parsimonious VDJ recombination scenarios with the TCRdist pipeline. In a later analysis, each TCR beta chain was defined by its CDR3 amino acid sequence together with its V-gene family, and reads lacking a unique V-gene family were excluded. A later analysis removed over 500 highly shared, low-generation-probability nucleotide sequences to deal with suspected cross-contamination and a sequencing artifact. In a later analysis, a clonal expansion index was calculated for each public chain from normalized within-repertoire ranks of inferred template counts. In a later analysis, generation probabilities were computed using a VDJ recombination model fitted to out-of-frame rearrangements, and the results were checked against IGoR. In a later analysis, hypergeometric tests were used to score TCR-TCR, TCR-HLA and TCR-CMV co-occurrence, with a repertoire-size bias correction applied to TCR pairs. False discovery rates were estimated in a later analysis by permuting HLA or CMV assignments 20 times. In a later analysis, co-occurring TCRs were grouped using DBSCAN, and TCRdist sequence similarity was added for clustering within HLA-allele-positive subsets. Repertoires with fewer than 30,000 or more than 120,000 public chains, plus five repertoires with anomalous nucleotide sharing, were excluded from co-occurrence clustering. The table was pulled from immuneACCESS by TCRdb, which kept in-frame rearrangements only. Such tables lose some clones; where checked, under half of the loss comes from unresolved V genes, and the rest has no known cause. The D gene and trimming were derived from the DNA, and the V and J assignments and clone size from that table. This sample is represented by roughly 130,000 clones; around 80% of them were singletons. Around 3% of the sample comes from the top ten.

In total, 630 or so healthy bone marrow donors made up the cohort. At the time of sampling, every cohort member was nominally healthy, though immune exposures that went unrecorded were likely present. The donor tested CMV seropositive, placing the donor among the 250 to 300 seropositive members of the cohort. A peripheral blood sample was collected from each donor, and TCR beta sequencing was performed on peripheral blood mononuclear cells. Genomic DNA extraction from the blood cell samples was performed with the Qiagen DNeasy Blood Extraction Kit. From the cysteine up to the phenylalanine, the CDR3 has a length of 13 residues. This entry keeps only the CDR3 DNA: 39 bases, framed from base 1. Trimming takes 0 bases from V and 6 bases from J, and the germline ends sit 11 bases apart. From a lookup of the germline V gene (reference sequence), CDR1 and CDR2 are GTSNPN and SVGIG. Summary of the overall study and its limitations: CMV serostatus was the only immune exposure information available for the cohort. According to a later genetic analysis, donors in an Asian-associated ancestry cluster had fewer N-insertions in productive TCRs than the approximately 650-donor mean. An association between a missense DCLRE1C variant and V-gene and J-gene trimming of TCR beta chains was found in a later genetic analysis and replicated in an independent cohort. In an earlier analysis of 450 to 750 of the donors, most TCR beta V segments appeared in productive rearrangements about 90% or about 30% of the time, broadly matching IMGT annotations. Correlated functional status among segregating V segments might reflect linkage disequilibrium, but an unknown experimental factor could not be ruled out. Compared with equally common non-associated chains, HLA-associated TCR beta chains in a later analysis were more clonally expanded and had lower generation probabilities. The sequencing pipeline was judged likely to have produced a cluster of highly shared sequence variants as a technical artifact. While some public TCRs were present in many individuals, most TCR sequences turned up only very rarely across donors. The 87-base-pair reads could not distinguish some IMGT-functional V segments, including TRBV6-2 and TRBV6-3, so those segments were excluded. The authors suggested that the approach could potentially be generalized to other disease states and immunological phenotypes. When HLA alleles, especially DR and DQ, strongly co-occurred, attributing TCR associations to individual alleles was difficult. Several of the top co-occurrence clusters appeared to be linked to parvovirus B19, influenza, CMV and Epstein-Barr virus, according to a later analysis. In the study, some 160 TCR beta chains were listed as associated with cytomegalovirus. This cohort had only TCR beta chains sequenced, and the lack of alpha or paired-chain data limited which features could be detected. A further reported finding was that TCR beta sequences accurately predicted the HLA-A and HLA-B alleles for most subjects in the first cohort. In a later analysis, 15,000 to 20,000 TCR beta sequences were associated with specific HLA alleles at a false discovery rate of 0.05. In a later analysis, most CMV-associated TCR beta chains were found to appear HLA-restricted, with HLA associations seemingly driven largely by CMV exposure. According to a later analysis, TCR association rates differed among HLA loci, with DRB1 alleles showing the most associated TCRs and HLA-C alleles showing the fewest. Three of the identified cytomegalovirus-associated TCR beta chains were confirmed in vitro to be specific for cytomegalovirus antigens. In both the original and validation cohorts, the classifier was reported to diagnose cytomegalovirus status with high specificity and sensitivity. Over 15 rarely observed V segments, including chromosome 9 orphons, were excluded from the earlier analysis of some 590 of the donors because counts were too low. Because HLA typing was missing for some donors at each locus, association tests included only the typed subset. Sequencing depth was assumed to be roughly uniform across donors in the presence/absence analyses, though that assumption may not hold.

The sequence was collected from a woman younger than 35 in good health and CMV-seropositive. The sequenced sample consisted of PBMCs. The V and J segments used are TRBV30 and TRBJ1-1; the D gene is perhaps TRBD1, on 6 matching bases. The CDR3 amino acid sequence is: CAWSVEGGSEAFF. DNA sequence: TGTGCCTGGAGTGTAGAAGGGGGATCTGAAGCTTTCTTT.